This T cell receptor (beta chain) is from a study of T cells in Graves' hyperthyroidism and ophthalmopathy. Regarding the study as a whole: By a 13 V-J model, ophthalmopathy was set apart from stable hyperthyroidism.

With respect to this clonotype: No antigen is known for it.

The source material, RNA transcripts, was used to amplify TCR beta CDR3 regions. When the TCR CDR3 underwent first-round RT-PCR, the HTBI primer set was used. One entry per CDR3 protein, called by TCRdb with MiXCR from the multiplex PCR reads. The table has some 380,000 distinct CDR3 sequences, about 13% seen once. Germline CDR1 and CDR2: SGDLS and YYNGEE. The CDR3 has 15 amino acids. V lost 0 bases, J lost 5 bases, and 4 bases stayed unmatched. The gene calls are TRBV9 and TRBJ2-1; TRBD2 matches at 8 bases. The sequence was obtained from a man between 25 and 39 years old with Graves' hyperthyroidism that later progressed to Graves' ophthalmopathy. Sample: blood. The CDR3 reads CASSVAGGPDNEQFF. The CDR3 nucleotides read TGTGCCAGCAGCGTAGCGGGGGGGCCAGACAATGAGCAGTTCTTC.